The rows below give T cell receptor beta chains drawn from one sample of a study of OX40 agonist ivuxolimab in advanced cancers. Generated by immunoSEQ multiplex PCR, the TCRdb table keeps only in-frame clones and is missing some. In the table there are tens of thousands of clones, 85% to 90% of which are singletons. The specimen was CD4+ or CD8+ T cells sorted from blood, collected in a trial of the OX40 agonist ivuxolimab. These receptors all come from an adult with an advanced solid tumor such as melanoma, head and neck, liver or kidney cancer. The CDR3 runs from the conserved cysteine through the conserved F or W. Fields, in order: J gene, V gene, clone size, D gene, CDR3 DNA, CDR3 protein. The D gene is left open where the match is weak. Clone size is stated in some rows and not others, as once, few, many or a class when expanded.

>TRBJ2-1|TRBV19|once|.
TGTGCCACCGTTCAGGACTATCCAAAACGAAATGAGCAGTTCTTC
CATVQDYPKRNEQFF
>TRBJ2-3|TRBV27|.|.
TGTGCCAGCAGTTCCCGGGGCGAGAGCACAGATACGCAGTATTTT
CASSSRGESTDTQYF
>TRBJ2-1|TRBV7-2|few|.
TGTGCCAGCAGCCTAAAAGGGACTGGCTACAATGAGCAGTTCTTC
CASSLKGTGYNEQFF
>TRBJ2-5|TRBV6-1|.|TRBD1
TGTGCCAGCACTTACGGACAGGCAGAGACCCAGTACTTC
CASTYGQAETQYF
>TRBJ2-7|TRBV11-2|.|TRBD1
TGTGCCAGCAGCCGGACAGGGGGCAGCTACGAGCAGTACTTC
CASSRTGGSYEQYF
>TRBJ2-2|TRBV25-1|.|.
TGTGCCAGCAGTGGTTTGGGCGTCAACACCGGGGAGCTGTTTTTT
CASSGLGVNTGELFF
>TRBJ2-5|TRBV6-5|.|TRBD2
TGTGCCAGCAGGGAACGGTGGGGGGGGCAAGAGACCCAGTACTTC
CASRERWGGQETQYF
>TRBJ1-5|TRBV7-2|.|.
TGTGCCAGCAGCCCCGGGGGGGGCAGTCAGCCCCAGCATTTT
CASSPGGGSQPQHF
>TRBJ1-3|TRBV9|.|TRBD1
TGTGCCAGCAGCGTACGACAGGGATATGGAAACACCATATATTTT
CASSVRQGYGNTIYF
>TRBJ2-7|TRBV10-3|.|TRBD2
TGTGCCATCAGCACTAGCGGTCAAGCCTACGAGCAGTACTTC
CAISTSGQAYEQYF
>TRBJ1-2|TRBV6-1|.|.
TGTGCCAGCGCGCAGGCCGATGCCTATGGCTACACCTTC
CASAQADAYGYTF
>TRBJ1-4|TRBV5-1|.|TRBD1
TGCGCCAGCAGCTTGGGCGACAGGGAGGGTGAAAAACTGTTTTTT
CASSLGDREGEKLFF
>TRBJ1-1|TRBV9|once|.
TGTGCCAGCAGCGTAAGACAGGTGGGTACTGAAGCTTTCTTT
CASSVRQVGTEAFF
>TRBJ2-2|TRBV19|.|TRBD1
TGTGCCAGTAAGCGACGCTTGGGACAGGATAACACCGGGGAGCTGTTTTTT
CASKRRLGQDNTGELFF
>TRBJ1-1|TRBV18|.|.
TGTGCCAGCTCACCACAAAACAGCATGAACACTGAAGCTTTCTTT
CASSPQNSMNTEAFF
>TRBJ1-2|TRBV25-1|.|.
TGTGCCAGCGGGGGGCTCTATGGCTACACCTTC
CASGGLYGYTF
>TRBJ2-5|TRBV19|.|.
TGTGCCAGTAGTATGGGGATAGGGTTGATCGCCAACGGAGAGACCCAGTACTTC
CASSMGIGLIANGETQYF
>TRBJ1-2|TRBV29-1|.|.
TGCAGCGTCGTCCGAGTGGCGGGGTCAGGGCACTATGGCTACACCTTC
CSVVRVAGSGHYGYTF
>TRBJ2-5|TRBV30|.|.
TGTGCCTGGAGTGGCCAATTGGCGGTGGGGCAGACCCAGTACTTC
CAWSGQLAVGQTQYF
>TRBJ2-2|TRBV6-4|.|.
TGTGCCAGCAGAAAGGACAGCTACACCGGGGAGCTGTTTTTT
CASRKDSYTGELFF
>TRBJ1-2|TRBV19|.|.
TGTGCCAGTACCCAGACTCGGTTGCAGCTTTATGGTAACTATGGCTACACCTTC
CASTQTRLQLYGNYGYTF
>TRBJ1-6|TRBV5-4|.|.
TGTGCCAGCAGCTTGTTGTCAGGATCCTTTGGGAATTCACCCCTCCACTTT
CASSLLSGSFGNSPLHF
>TRBJ2-1|TRBV19|.|.
TGTGCCAGGGGTACGGCCCTAGACATTGAGCAGTTCTTC
CARGTALDIEQFF
>TRBJ2-3|TRBV5-4|.|.
TGTGCCAGCAGCCCACCCCTACATAGCACAGATACGCAGTATTTT
CASSPPLHSTDTQYF
>TRBJ2-7|TRBV2|once|TRBD1
TGTGCCAGCAGCCAGGGACAGGGTATCGAGCAGTACTTC
CASSQGQGIEQYF
>TRBJ2-5|TRBV5-8|.|TRBD2
TGTGCCAGCAGCTTTGGATCTAGCGGGGGGTCACAAGAGACCCAGTACTTC
CASSFGSSGGSQETQYF
>TRBJ2-3|TRBV2|.|.
TGTGCCAGCAATTTCGGGAGACACGACACAGATACGCAGTATTTT
CASNFGRHDTDTQYF
>TRBJ1-1|TRBV4-1|.|.
TGCGCCAGCAGCCAAGAAGGAGGGGCCCCTTGGGAAGCTTTCTTT
CASSQEGGAPWEAFF
>TRBJ1-1|TRBV7-2|few|.
TGTGCCAGCAGCTTAGGTAGCGGGTCCTTTGAAGCTTTCTTT
CASSLGSGSFEAFF
>TRBJ2-1|TRBV9|.|TRBD2
TGTGCCAGCAGCGTTACGGGGAGGGTAGACTACAATGAGCAGTTCTTC
CASSVTGRVDYNEQFF
>TRBJ2-5|TRBV29-1|.|TRBD1
TGCAGCGTTGAACCCGGGACAGGGTCTTACTTC
CSVEPGTGSYF
>TRBJ1-2|TRBV20-1|.|.
TGCAGTCTACCCAGGGAATATGGCTACACCTTC
CSLPREYGYTF
>TRBJ2-1|TRBV5-5|.|TRBD2
TGTGCCAGCAGCTTGGAGGTAGCGGGGTACAATGAGCAGTTCTTC
CASSLEVAGYNEQFF
>TRBJ1-2|TRBV5-4|.|.
TGTGCCAGCAGCTCAACGGGGGGGCAAACTAACTATGGCTACACCTTC
CASSSTGGQTNYGYTF
>TRBJ2-7|TRBV5-1|.|TRBD1
TGCGCCAGCAGCTCGGCCGGGACAGGGGTGTACGAGCAGTACTTC
CASSSAGTGVYEQYF
>TRBJ1-2|TRBV19|.|.
TGTGCCAGTAGGACGAGGCTGAGCGGCTACACCTTC
CASRTRLSGYTF
>TRBJ1-4|TRBV27|.|.
TGTGCCAGCGCACTCGACAGCTATGAAAAACTGTTTTTT
CASALDSYEKLFF
>TRBJ2-1|TRBV30|.|TRBD2
TGTGCCTGGAGTAATCCGGGACTACCCTACAATGAGCAGTTCTTC
CAWSNPGLPYNEQFF
>TRBJ2-7|TRBV7-2|once|TRBD2
TGTGCCAGCAGCTTACCTAGCGGGAGGTTAGGGGAGCAGTACTTC
CASSLPSGRLGEQYF
>TRBJ1-5|TRBV28|once|TRBD1
TGTGCCAGCAGCCCTGCCCGGACAGGGGGTGATCAGCCCCAGCATTTT
CASSPARTGGDQPQHF